This entry concerns a single T cell receptor (beta chain). The target antigen is unknown. This sample is drawn from a study of vaccination and CD4 T cells after COVID-19. Researchers used the Oncomine TCR Beta short-read assay to sequence DNA from cultured CD4+ T cells. The genomic DNA was obtained from cultured CD4+ T cells by extraction with the QIAamp micro DNA kit. TCRdb reanalysed the PCR reads using MiXCR and keeps one entry per CDR3 protein. Of 15,000 to 20,000 distinct CDR3 sequences listed, around 80% are singletons. The treatment is: approximately 10-day PBMC culture with coronavirus spike peptide pools or control peptides (ViraFEST assay). Nucleocapsid antibody negativity, seen both before and after vaccination, demonstrated that healthy vaccine recipients lacked earlier SARS-CoV-2 infection. This sequence originates from a human donor who received a COVID-19 vaccine. This specimen consisted of CD4+ T cells from blood, cultured in vitro, obtained after SARS-CoV-2 vaccination.

CDR3 protein: CASRPQGGQPQHF. The CDR3 DNA is TGTGCCAGCAGACCCCAGGGTGGCCAGCCCCAGCATTTT. The chain carries TRBV21-1 and TRBJ1-5; whether TRBD1, the table's D call, matches the DNA was not checked. TRBV21-1 is a pseudogene locus. This CDR3 is built from 13 residues.